The 18 T cell receptor beta chains reported below all come from one sample, sequenced in a study of blood T cell repertoires in COVID-19 (dated by TCRdb to 2020 to 2021). The library was made by the immunoSEQ multiplex PCR assay. TCRdb carries this immuneACCESS record with in-frame sequences only. Its versions omit some clonotypes, under half of them owing to an unresolved V gene in the studies checked, with the rest unexplained. The sample table shows 150,000 to 200,000 clones, and around 90% are seen once. Of the sample, approximately 6.7% falls within the top ten clones. Specimen: peripheral blood. All receptors derive from a middle-aged man with acute or convalescent COVID-19.

The V and J genes are TRBV6-6 and TRBJ1-2, with 9 bases aligning to TRBD1. Losses at the gene ends were 7 bases for V and 4 bases for J; bases not matched to a gene: 13. Germline loops: CDR1 MNHNY, CDR2 SVGAGI (reference sequence). This CDR3 is 16 amino acids long. DNA for the CDR3: TGTGCCAGCACCCCGGACAGGGGTCTATCGCTCTATGGCTACACCTTC. This encodes CASTPDRGLSLYGYTF.

The chain employs TRBV7-8 and TRBJ1-1; no clear D gene. Germline lookup yields CDR1 SGHVS and CDR2 FQNEAQ. Trimming stripped 5 bases from V and 0 bases from J, with 7 bases between. The CDR3 consists of 13 residues. This CDR3 is CASSRGVNTEAFF. The CDR3 region has the DNA TGTGCCAGCAGCCGCGGGGTGAACACTGAAGCTTTCTTT.

V gene TRBV7-3 combines with J gene TRBJ2-5; a possible D gene is TRBD1 (5 bases). This CDR3 region has 13 residues. Germline V CDR1 and CDR2: SGHTA, FQGTGA. V lost 6 bases to trimming and J lost 2 bases, with 10 bases between them. The CDR3: CASSSGLQETQYF. The CDR3 DNA reads TGTGCCAGCAGTTCAGGGTTGCAAGAGACCCAGTACTTC.

The chain uses TRBV7-9 and TRBJ1-5, with D perhaps matching TRBD1 (5 bases). There are 14 residues in the CDR3. Looked up from germline, CDR1 is SEHNR and CDR2 is FQNEAQ (reference sequence). Trimming shortened V by 5 bases and J by 4 bases, and 12 bases separated the two germline ends. The CDR3 sequence is CASSADSRNQPQHF. The CDR3, as DNA: TGTGCCAGCAGCGCCGACAGTAGGAATCAGCCCCAGCATTTT.

The V gene is TRBV14, the J gene TRBJ2-4, with 11 nucleotides matching TRBD1. Germline CDR1 SGHDN, CDR2 FVKESK. V trimming: 4 bases; J trimming: 1 base; junction bases outside the gene matches: 6. CDR3 length equals 17 residues. The CDR3 nucleotides are TGTGCCAGCAGCCGGGACAGGGGGGTTTCGGCCAAAAACATTCAGTACTTC. Protein: CASSRDRGVSAKNIQYF.

This rearrangement joins TRBV29-1 to TRBJ2-3; TRBD2 aligns across 10 bases. Per germline, CDR1 SQVTM and CDR2 ANQGSEA. Trimming removed 5 bases from V and 1 base from J; junction bases left unmatched: 6. The CDR3 sequence is 15 residues long. The CDR3 loop reads CSVHQRGGGTDTQYF. The CDR3 nucleotides are TGCAGCGTTCATCAGCGGGGGGGCGGCACAGATACGCAGTATTTT.

The rearrangement links TRBV9 to TRBJ2-3, with D possibly matching TRBD2 (6 bases). The CDR3 has 16 amino acids. Germline CDR1 reads SGDLS; CDR2 reads YYNGEE. Trimming removed 2 bases at V and 2 bases at J, with 15 bases between. The CDR3 DNA is TGTGCCAGCAGCGTCGGAGGCGGGGCCGTCACAGATACGCAGTATTTT. Translating it yields CASSVGGGAVTDTQYF. The full variable domain, its missing parts supplied by reference TRBV9 and TRBJ2-3, is DSGVTQTPKHLITATGQRVTLRCSPRSGDLSVYWYQQSLDQGLQFLIQYYNGEERAKGNILERFSAQQFPDLHSELNLSSLELGDSALYFCASSVGGGAVTDTQYFGPGTRLTVL.

The genes are TRBV10-2 and TRBJ1-1; D not certain. Per the germline V gene, CDR1 is WSHSY and CDR2 is SAAADI. V was cut by 4 bases and J by 3 bases, with 12 bases left in between. The CDR3 spans 14 residues. The CDR3 sequence: CASSGGGPDTEAFF. DNA for the CDR3: TGCGCCAGCAGTGGAGGAGGGCCAGACACTGAAGCTTTCTTT.

The genes are TRBV6-1 and TRBJ2-1; 8 bases are shared with TRBD2. The CDR3 covers 16 residues. Germline V gene lookup returns CDR1 MNHNS and CDR2 SASEGT. V lost 4 bases, J lost 5 bases, and 10 bases stayed unmatched. The CDR3 nucleotides are TGTGCCAGCAGTGGGACTTTTAGCGGGGCTCACAATGAGCAGTTCTTC. Protein product: CASSGTFSGAHNEQFF.

The chain joins TRBV6-1 to TRBJ2-5; 9 nucleotides line up with TRBD2. Looked up from germline, CDR1 is MNHNS and CDR2 is SASEGT. After removal of 2 bases from V and 1 base from J, the junction contained 2 bases not matched to a gene. This CDR3 is built from 15 residues. The CDR3 bases are TGTGCCAGCAGTGAATTGCGGGGGGGCCAAGAGACCCAGTACTTC. Protein product: CASSELRGGQETQYF.

This clone was detected a few times. The chain joins TRBV4-2 to TRBJ1-5, with TRBD1 identical over 7 bases. Germline values: CDR1 LGHNA, CDR2 YNFKEQ. The junction had 6 bases not matched to a gene; V was cut back by 4 bases and J by 6 bases. The CDR3 is 14 residues long. The CDR3 nucleotides are TGTGCCAGCAGCCTTATAGGGGGCGGTCAGCCCCAGCATTTT. Translating gives CASSLIGGGQPQHF.

V is TRBV7-9 and J is TRBJ2-7; TRBD1 aligns across 7 bases. Germline assignment: CDR1 SEHNR and CDR2 FQNEAQ (reference sequence). The CDR3 length is 13 residues. V was clipped by 3 bases and J by 3 bases; unmatched bases: 2. The chain's CDR3 is CASSLSGGYEQYF. The CDR3 DNA reads as TGTGCCAGCAGCTTGTCAGGGGGCTACGAGCAGTACTTC.

The table lists this clone with a few counts. This chain joins TRBV6-4 and TRBJ2-1; 10 bases align to TRBD1. This CDR3 comprises 17 residues. Germline V lookup: CDR1 MRHNA, CDR2 SNTAGT. V gave up 2 bases and J gave up 4 bases; unmatched junction bases: 8. This chain's CDR3 is CASSDPQGQGSYNEQFF. CDR3 DNA: TGTGCCAGCAGTGACCCCCAGGGACAGGGGTCATACAATGAGCAGTTCTTC.

The gene calls are TRBV5-8 and TRBJ1-5, with D perhaps TRBD1 (6 bases). The CDR3 has 16 amino acids. Germline lookup yields CDR1 SGHTS and CDR2 YDEGEE. Trimming pared 1 base from V and 4 bases from J, leaving 15 bases between. This chain's CDR3 is CASSLIRTARNQPQHF. The DNA for the CDR3 is TGTGCCAGCAGCTTGATCAGGACAGCCCGAAATCAGCCCCAGCATTTT.

The V call is TRBV6-4, the J call TRBJ1-2, with D possibly being TRBD1 (5 bases). Germline CDR1 and CDR2: MRHNA and SNTAGT. Trimming took 6 bases from V and 2 from J, leaving 16 bases between them. The CDR3 consists of 15 residues. The CDR3 sequence is CASSPGWGTNYGYTF. The CDR3 DNA is TGTGCCAGCAGCCCAGGGTGGGGTACGAACTATGGCTACACCTTC.

This clone has more than one count but fewer than ten. The chain's CDR3 is CASSVQPRGGIAAKNIQYF. Written as DNA, the CDR3 is TGTGCCAGCAGCGTCCAACCCCGCGGGGGGATTGCGGCCAAAAACATTCAGTACTTC. This chain uses TRBV7-2 with TRBJ2-4; 8 nucleotides agree with TRBD2. CDR3 length: 19 residues. Per the germline V gene, CDR1 is SGHTA and CDR2 is FQGNSA. V lost 5 bases, J lost 1 base, and 16 bases stayed unmatched.

This chain joins TRBV21-1 and TRBJ1-1; the table assigns TRBD1, which was not confirmed against the DNA. TRBV21-1 counts as a pseudogene. The CDR3 is 15 amino acids. Here the CDR3 reads CASSKGSGWHTEAFF. The CDR3 nucleotides are TGTGCCAGCAGCAAAGGGTCAGGGTGGCACACTGAAGCTTTCTTT.

The rearrangement joins TRBV13 to TRBJ2-3; 7 bases map to TRBD1. This CDR3 is built from 15 residues. The V and J ends lost 5 bases and 3 bases, in that order; junction bases with no gene match: 8. Germline lookup yields CDR1 PRHDT and CDR2 FYEKMQ (reference sequence). The CDR3 spells CASSPSQGTTDTQYF. Written as DNA, the CDR3 is TGTGCCAGCAGCCCTTCACAGGGGACGACAGATACGCAGTATTTT.